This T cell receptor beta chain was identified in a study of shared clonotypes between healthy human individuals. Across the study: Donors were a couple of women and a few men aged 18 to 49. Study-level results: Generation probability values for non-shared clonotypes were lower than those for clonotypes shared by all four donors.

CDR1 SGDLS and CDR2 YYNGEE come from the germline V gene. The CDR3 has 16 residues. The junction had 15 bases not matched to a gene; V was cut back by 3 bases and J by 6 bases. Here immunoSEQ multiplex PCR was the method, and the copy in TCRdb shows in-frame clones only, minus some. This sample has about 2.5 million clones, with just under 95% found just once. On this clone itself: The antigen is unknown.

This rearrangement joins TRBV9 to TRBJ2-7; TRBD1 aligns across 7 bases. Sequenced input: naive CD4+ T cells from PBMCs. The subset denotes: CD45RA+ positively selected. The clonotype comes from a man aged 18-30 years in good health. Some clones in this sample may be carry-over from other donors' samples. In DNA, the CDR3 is TGTGCCAGCAGCGGCAAGACAGGGAGTAAGTCCGGCGAGCAGTACTTC. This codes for CASSGKTGSKSGEQYF.